A selection of T cell receptor beta chains follows, all from one sample in a study of cytotoxic CD8 clonotypes in ibrutinib-treated CLL. Profiled with immunoSEQ multiplex PCR; TCRdb holds only in-frame clones, not every one. The sample records approximately 74,000 clones, 80% being singletons. The sample consisted of PBMCs, taken at disease progression, from a patient treated with ibrutinib. The receptors stem from a human donor with chronic lymphocytic leukemia. CDR3s include the opening cysteine and the closing phenylalanine or tryptophan. A D gene is named only where the DNA matches it firmly. Only some rows state a clone size, as once, few, many or a class for expanded clones.

d_gene,abundance,j_gene,v_gene,CDR3nt,CDR3aa
TRBD1,few,TRBJ1-3,TRBV2,TGTGCCAGCAGAAAGGACAGGGCTGGAAACACCATATATTTT,CASRKDRAGNTIYF
.,.,TRBJ2-5,TRBV4-1,TGCGCCAGCAGCCAAAGAAGCGGTGTAGAGACCCAGTACTTC,CASSQRSGVETQYF
TRBD1,.,TRBJ2-2,TRBV25-1,TGTGCCAGCAGCCCCGGACAGGGACCCACCGGGGAGCTGTTTTTT,CASSPGQGPTGELFF
.,.,TRBJ2-2,TRBV11-3,TGTGCCAGCAGCTTAGACAGCACCGGGGAGCTGTTTTTT,CASSLDSTGELFF
TRBD1,.,TRBJ1-6,TRBV27,TGTGCCAGCAGCCGGGACAGGGGGAATTCACCCCTCCACTTT,CASSRDRGNSPLHF
.,.,TRBJ2-7,TRBV2,TGTGCCAGCACTCGAGGTAGCTCCGAGCAGTACTTC,CASTRGSSEQYF
.,.,TRBJ1-6,TRBV5-4,TGTGCCAGCAGCCAGAACAGGGCGTTCTCACCCCTCCACTTT,CASSQNRAFSPLHF
.,.,TRBJ2-7,TRBV10-3,TGTGCCATCAGTGACGGGCAGGGTAGTGACGAGCAGTACTTC,CAISDGQGSDEQYF
.,.,TRBJ1-1,TRBV5-1,TGCGCCAGCAGCTTGGCGCGGGGTGCTGAAGCTTTCTTT,CASSLARGAEAFF
.,.,TRBJ1-2,TRBV29-1,TGCAGCACTAGCTCCGGGATTCCAAAGGATGGCTACACCTTC,CSTSSGIPKDGYTF
.,.,TRBJ2-7,TRBV2,TGTGCCAGCAGTGAAGGTCGTCTCCCGTCCTACGAGCAGTACTTC,CASSEGRLPSYEQYF
.,.,TRBJ1-5,TRBV7-9,TGTGCCAGCAGCTTAGCGAATCGGAATCAGCCCCAGCATTTT,CASSLANRNQPQHF
TRBD2,once,TRBJ2-1,TRBV6-4,TGTGCCAGCAGCCTAGCGGGAGGCGGGGATGAGCAGTTCTTC,CASSLAGGGDEQFF
TRBD1,few,TRBJ1-5,TRBV19,TGTGCCAGTAGTACGAGACAGGGGGTAAGCAATCAGCCCCAGCATTTT,CASSTRQGVSNQPQHF
.,.,TRBJ2-1,TRBV18,TGTGCCAGCTCACCACGGGGGGACTCCAACAATGAGCAGTTCTTC,CASSPRGDSNNEQFF
.,.,TRBJ2-5,TRBV7-9,TGTGCCAGCAGCTTGGGAATCACCGGGACAAACCAAGAGACCCAGTACTTC,CASSLGITGTNQETQYF
TRBD1,.,TRBJ2-2,TRBV5-4,TGTGCCAGCAGCTCACGGACAGGGGGAGGTACCGGGGAGCTGTTTTTT,CASSSRTGGGTGELFF
.,.,TRBJ1-1,TRBV6-5,TGTGCCAGCAGTTCCCCAGGGTTCTCTGAAGCTTTCTTT,CASSSPGFSEAFF
.,.,TRBJ2-3,TRBV5-1,TGCGCCAGCAGCCCTGAGAGTCGATCAGATACGCAGTATTTT,CASSPESRSDTQYF
.,.,TRBJ2-7,TRBV6-6,TGTGCCAGCTTCAACACAGATCGATGCTACGAGCAGTACTTC,CASFNTDRCYEQYF
.,many,TRBJ2-7,TRBV4-2,TGTGCCAGCAGCCAAGCGGGGGAGGCAGATCTCCTTTACGAGCAGTACTTC,CASSQAGEADLLYEQYF
.,.,TRBJ2-1,TRBV29-1,TGCAGCGTTGAGGGGGGTTGGGAAACGGGGTTCAATGAGCAGTTCTTC,CSVEGGWETGFNEQFF
TRBD2,.,TRBJ2-2,TRBV9,TGTGCCAGCAGCGTAGCCGGACTAGCGCGTACCGGGGAGCTGTTTTTT,CASSVAGLARTGELFF
TRBD1,.,TRBJ2-5,TRBV11-2,TGTGCCAGCAGCCGTGGACAGGGTCTCGAGACCCAGTACTTC,CASSRGQGLETQYF
TRBD1,.,TRBJ1-5,TRBV19,TGTGCCAGTAGTTACCCCCGAGGACAGGGCAGTCAGCCCCAGCATTTT,CASSYPRGQGSQPQHF
.,.,TRBJ2-3,TRBV10-1,TGCGCCAGCAGTGATCAGCGATCCACAGATACGCAGTATTTT,CASSDQRSTDTQYF
.,once,TRBJ1-1,TRBV6-5,TGTGCCAGCAGTTACTCGATCGGGGTTGGAGCTTTCTTT,CASSYSIGVGAFF
TRBD2,once,TRBJ2-4,TRBV4-1,TGCGCCAGCAGCCAAGTTGGGCTAGCGGGGGTAGCCAAAAACATTCAGTACTTC,CASSQVGLAGVAKNIQYF
.,.,TRBJ1-1,TRBV27,TGTGCCAGCAGGGCGGACAGATTCTTCAAAGCTTTCTTT,CASRADRFFKAFF
TRBD1,.,TRBJ1-6,TRBV5-6,TGTGCCAGCAGACGGACAGGTGCGAATTCACCCCTCCACTTT,CASRRTGANSPLHF
.,.,TRBJ1-3,TRBV5-1,TGCGCCAGCAGCTTGGGAGGGACTGCAGGAAACACCATATATTTT,CASSLGGTAGNTIYF
TRBD1,.,TRBJ1-1,TRBV4-2,TGTGCCAGCAGCCTAGAAATCAGGGGGCATGCAACTGAAGCTTTCTTT,CASSLEIRGHATEAFF
TRBD1,.,TRBJ2-1,TRBV7-9,TGTGCCAGCAGCTTATGGCAGGGGGCTCGGAATGAGCAGTTCTTC,CASSLWQGARNEQFF
TRBD1,once,TRBJ1-1,TRBV7-3,TGTGCCAGCAGCCCCCAGGGGGCGAACACTGAAGCTTTCTTT,CASSPQGANTEAFF
.,.,TRBJ2-2,TRBV6-1,TGTGCCAGCAGTGAAAATCGGGACGGGGAGCTGTTTTTT,CASSENRDGELFF
TRBD2,.,TRBJ2-7,TRBV6-5,TGTGCCAGCAGAAGGCGGACTAGCGGGATCTACGAGCAGTACTTC,CASRRRTSGIYEQYF
TRBD1,.,TRBJ2-1,TRBV12-5,TGTGCTAGTGGTTTGGGACAGGGGATCTACAATGAGCAGTTCTTC,CASGLGQGIYNEQFF
.,.,TRBJ1-5,TRBV21-1,TGTGCCAGCAGCAAATGGGGGCGGCAAGTTAGCAATCAGCCCCAGCATTTT,CASSKWGRQVSNQPQHF
TRBD1,.,TRBJ2-3,TRBV25-1,TGTGCCAGCAGTGATTACAGGGGTAGGAGCACAGATACGCAGTATTTT,CASSDYRGRSTDTQYF
.,.,TRBJ1-3,TRBV5-4,TGTGCCAGCGGGATTCCGGGAAACACCATATATTTT,CASGIPGNTIYF
TRBD2,.,TRBJ2-7,TRBV30,TGTGCCTGGAGTGGGACTAGCGGAGGACGCGAGCAGTACTTC,CAWSGTSGGREQYF